This T cell receptor beta chain was documented in a study of OX40 agonist ivuxolimab in advanced cancers. Measured with immunoSEQ multiplex PCR; TCRdb has only the in-frame clones, and not every one. The table shows around 110,000 clones, with 90% occurring only once. The CDR3 is 15 residues long. The germline V gene encodes CDR1 MNHEY and CDR2 SVGAGI. V lost 4 bases and J lost 4; bases outside the gene matches: 10. The source was CD4+ or CD8+ T cells sorted from blood, collected in a trial of the OX40 agonist ivuxolimab. The sequence was obtained from an adult with an advanced solid tumor such as melanoma, head and neck, liver or kidney cancer. The chain recombines TRBV6-5 with TRBJ2-7; TRBD2 agrees at 7 bases. DNA for the CDR3: TGTGCCAGCAGTTCTTTGGGGCTAGCGGAATACGAGCAGTACTTC. Protein product: CASSSLGLAEYEQYF.